The source of this T cell receptor (beta chain) is a study of CD8 T cells in Susac syndrome. The control participants were healthy donors, and these controls were matched with respect to both age and sex. TEMRA cells were FACS-enriched, with CD8+ and CD4+ T cells isolated negatively. After extraction with the RNeasy kit, roughly 0.5 to 1 ug of the RNA was reverse transcribed using random hexamers. TCRdb redid the calling of the immunoSEQ multiplex PCR reads with MiXCR, one entry per CDR3 protein. The top ten clones hold around 0.12% of a sample with 100,000 or so distinct CDR3 sequences, around 90% of them seen once. As regards this clonotype: Its antigen remains unknown.

CDR3 length equals 14 residues. Trimming stripped 6 bases from V and 13 bases from J, with 21 bases between. Germline values: CDR1 MNHEY, CDR2 SMNVEV (reference sequence). Findings and caveats of the study: An acknowledgment was made by the study that its TCR sequencing and HLA analysis involved relatively few individuals.

The clonotype comes from a human donor in good health. The sequenced sample was CD8+ T cells from PBMCs. The chain carries TRBV27 and TRBJ2-2; TRBD2 might be the D (5 bases). The CDR3 DNA follows: TGTGCCAGCAGCTTAAGGACGGGGTCCGGTGGGCTGTTTTTT. Residues: CASSLRTGSGGLFF.